A selection of T cell receptor beta chains follows, all from one sample in a study of T cell responses to AZD1222 COVID-19 vaccine. Sequencing used immunoSEQ multiplex PCR; TCRdb keeps in-frame clones, though not all of them. In the table there are approximately 140,000 clones, about 90% of which are singletons. Source: peripheral blood, taken on day 0 of AZD1222 vaccination. The receptors here all came from an adult in good health. CDR3s include the opening cysteine and the closing phenylalanine or tryptophan. The D gene is left open where the match is weak.

j_call v_call d_call cdr3_aa
TRBJ1-6 TRBV4-1 - CASSQDPTAADNSPLHF
TRBJ1-1 TRBV7-9 - CASSPPEGGPNTEAFF
TRBJ2-1 TRBV2 TRBD1 CASSGDSYEQFF
TRBJ2-2 TRBV11-2 - CASSFDTGELFF
TRBJ1-4 TRBV6-2/TRBV6-3 - CASSPKVGMVVEKLFF
TRBJ2-3 TRBV10-3 TRBD2 CAIKSGVITDTQYF
TRBJ1-1 TRBV7-9 - CASSSEGVGTEAFF
TRBJ1-2 TRBV5-1 TRBD1 CASSQQGGGYTF
TRBJ1-1 TRBV7-9 TRBD1 CASSRNRGIGNTEAFF
TRBJ1-1 TRBV6-5 - CASSYSAGNTEAFF
TRBJ2-2 TRBV29-1 - CSVGGLRIGELFF
TRBJ1-6 TRBV19 TRBD1 CASSQPQGAYSPLHF
TRBJ2-5 TRBV5-8 TRBD1 CASSPGTGDGETQYF
TRBJ2-1 TRBV9 - CASSVDLWAYEQFF
TRBJ2-5 TRBV9 - CASSRTRQETQYF
TRBJ2-2 TRBV5-4 - CASRFTGGDGELFF
TRBJ1-3 TRBV5-4 TRBD1 CASSRDSSGNTIYF
TRBJ2-1 TRBV12-3/TRBV12-4 - CASAPPRVSEQFF
TRBJ1-1 TRBV6-1 - CASSEGTYGEAFF
TRBJ2-1 TRBV9 TRBD2 CASSLKTSGPNEQFF
TRBJ1-1 TRBV7-9 - CASSLGGSGTEAFF
TRBJ2-2 TRBV7-6 - CASSLSTPSNTGELFF
TRBJ1-5 TRBV6-1 - CASSESSDIGPHQPQHF
TRBJ2-7 TRBV28 TRBD2 CASHGPGGPSYEQYF
TRBJ2-1 TRBV7-3 TRBD2 CASSLAGIMNNEQFF
TRBJ2-3 TRBV19 TRBD1 CASSRGQGAVGTDTQYF
TRBJ2-6 TRBV27 TRBD1 CATTMWAGGAGANVLTF
TRBJ1-2 TRBV9 - CASSGGTGYGYTF
TRBJ2-1 TRBV5-6 - CASRGYNEQFF
TRBJ1-4 TRBV4-1 - CASSQDTGGRGEKLFF
TRBJ1-5 TRBV28 - CASSLDNSGNQPQHF
TRBJ2-2 TRBV9 - CASSEPPGYTGELFF